The rows below give T cell receptor beta chains drawn from one sample of a study of blood T cell repertoires in COVID-19. Profiled with immunoSEQ multiplex PCR; TCRdb holds only in-frame clones, not every one. The top ten hold roughly 4.9% of the sample, which has some 260,000 clones, 65% to 90% seen once. Sequences were obtained from peripheral blood. Every receptor here comes from a woman aged 80 or over with active or convalescent COVID-19. Both conserved end residues are part of each CDR3. A D gene is named only where the DNA matches it firmly. Where a row states a size, it is once, few, many or the class of an expanded clone; other rows omit it.

15 | . | TRBJ1-2 | TRBD1 | TRBV2 | TGTGCCAGCAGTGACGCGCGACAGGGAACGGGTGGCTACACCTTC | CASSDARQGTGGYTF
17 | . | TRBJ2-1 | TRBD2 | TRBV4-1 | TGCGCCAGCAGACCCTTAGCACTAGCGGGAGGTCACAATGAGCAGTTCTTC | CASRPLALAGGHNEQFF
12 | . | TRBJ2-3 | . | TRBV18 | TGTGCCAGCTCATTAGTACTTCCTACGCAGTATTTT | CASSLVLPTQYF
12 | . | TRBJ1-4 | TRBD1 | TRBV2 | TGTGCCGGTCAGGGGGCTGATGAAAAACTGTTTTTT | CAGQGADEKLFF
16 | . | TRBJ1-4 | . | TRBV18 | TGTGCCAGCTCACGAGTCTCGGGGGAATTGGGTGAAAAACTGTTTTTT | CASSRVSGELGEKLFF
15 | . | TRBJ1-5 | . | TRBV5-8 | TGTGCCAGCAGCGATGCCTGGGGCCCAGGACAGCCCCAGCATTTT | CASSDAWGPGQPQHF
16 | . | TRBJ2-3 | TRBD2 | TRBV3-1/TRBV3-2 | TGTGCCAGCAGCCAACTTAGCGGGGGCCCCACAGATACGCAGTATTTT | CASSQLSGGPTDTQYF
15 | . | TRBJ1-2 | . | TRBV24-1 | TGTGCCACCAGTGCGGAGGGGAGTGGAAACTATGGCTACACCTTC | CATSAEGSGNYGYTF
15 | once | TRBJ2-2 | TRBD2 | TRBV19 | TGTGCCAGTACAAGAAGCGGGGGGGACACCGGGGAGCTGTTTTTT | CASTRSGGDTGELFF
14 | . | TRBJ2-7 | TRBD1 | TRBV5-1 | TGCGCCAGCAGCGCGTTGGACAGGGGTTACGAGCAGTACTTC | CASSALDRGYEQYF
15 | once | TRBJ2-3 | . | TRBV5-1 | TGCGCCAGCAGCTTGGACGGGTCTAGCACAGATACGCAGTATTTT | CASSLDGSSTDTQYF
13 | . | TRBJ2-1 | . | TRBV19 | TGTGCCAGTAGAATCAGCTCCTACAATGAGCAGTTCTTC | CASRISSYNEQFF
13 | . | TRBJ2-7 | . | TRBV29-1 | TGCAGCGTCGAGCAGACTAGTTCCGGTGAGCAGTACTTC | CSVEQTSSGEQYF
15 | . | TRBJ2-7 | . | TRBV5-4 | TGTGCCAGCAGCTTGGGGGTCGACAGGTCTTACGAGCAGTACTTC | CASSLGVDRSYEQYF
14 | . | TRBJ1-2 | TRBD1 | TRBV5-1 | TGCGCCAGCAGCCCGGGGACAGCCTTGGGGGGCTACACCTTC | CASSPGTALGGYTF
17 | . | TRBJ1-2 | . | TRBV3-1/TRBV3-2 | TGTGCCAGCAGCCAAGATCTCTTGGCGGGGTTCTCAAGGGGCTACACCTTC | CASSQDLLAGFSRGYTF
14 | . | TRBJ2-3 | . | TRBV7-9 | TGTGCCAGCAGCTTGACCGGGAGCACAGATACGCAGTATTTT | CASSLTGSTDTQYF
15 | . | TRBJ1-5 | . | TRBV27 | TGTGCCAGCAGTTTAACAGACGCTGGCAATCAGCCCCAGCATTTT | CASSLTDAGNQPQHF
16 | . | TRBJ2-2 | . | TRBV3-1/TRBV3-2 | TGTGCCAGCAGCCAAGATCGACTCCATGCCACCGGGGAGCTGTTTTTT | CASSQDRLHATGELFF
18 | . | TRBJ2-7 | TRBD2 | TRBV7-2 | TGTGCCAGCAGCTTAGGGGGGACGACTAGCGGGAGGACGGGGGAGCAGTACTTC | CASSLGGTTSGRTGEQYF
16 | . | TRBJ1-1 | . | TRBV10-3 | TGTGCCATCAGTATCTTCAGTGGGGCGGGGGACACTGAAGCTTTCTTT | CAISIFSGAGDTEAFF
12 | . | TRBJ2-3 | TRBD1 | TRBV6-5 | TGTGCCAGCGGATATGACAGGGGTACGCAGTATTTT | CASGYDRGTQYF